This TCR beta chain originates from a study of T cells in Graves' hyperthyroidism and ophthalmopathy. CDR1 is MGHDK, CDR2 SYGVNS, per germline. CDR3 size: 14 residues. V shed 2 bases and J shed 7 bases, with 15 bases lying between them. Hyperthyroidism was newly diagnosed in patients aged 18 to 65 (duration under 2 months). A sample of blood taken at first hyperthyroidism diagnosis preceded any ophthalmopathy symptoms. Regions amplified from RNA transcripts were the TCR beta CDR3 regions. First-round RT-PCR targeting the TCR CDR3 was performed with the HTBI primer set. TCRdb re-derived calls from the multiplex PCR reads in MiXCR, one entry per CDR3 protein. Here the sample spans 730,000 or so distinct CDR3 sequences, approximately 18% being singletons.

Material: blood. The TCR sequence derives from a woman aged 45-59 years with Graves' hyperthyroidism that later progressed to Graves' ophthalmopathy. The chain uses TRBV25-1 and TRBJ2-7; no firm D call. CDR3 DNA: TGTGCCAGCAGTGAAATCTCCTCCTTTCGGGAGCAGTACTTC. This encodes CASSEISSFREQYF.